This T cell receptor beta chain is drawn from a study of T cells in Graves' hyperthyroidism and ophthalmopathy. Trimming pared 1 base from V and 0 bases from J, leaving 13 bases between. CDR1 is SGHAT and CDR2 is FQNNGV in the germline V gene. The CDR3 has 17 residues. RNA transcripts gave rise to amplified TCR beta CDR3 regions. A first-round RT-PCR of the TCR CDR3 used the HTBI primer set. MiXCR, run by TCRdb on the multiplex PCR reads, gives a single entry per CDR3 protein. The repertoire consists of some 350,000 distinct CDR3 sequences, with roughly an eighth occurring once and the leading ten covering roughly 35%.

Material: blood. The receptor was isolated from a woman aged 35 to 49 with Graves' ophthalmopathy. The V and J genes are TRBV11-2 and TRBJ1-3; maybe TRBD1 (6 bases). CDR3 DNA: TGTGCCAGCAGCTTAGTGGGGGGGCCTTTCTCTGGAAACACCATATATTTT. Its protein is CASSLVGGPFSGNTIYF.